This record concerns one T cell receptor (beta chain) sequence. The data are from a study of blood T cells in healthy people across ages. Alongside a J-beta primer mix, a sample-barcoded 5' primer served in a second PCR lasting roughly 7 to 11 cycles. TCRdb independently ran MiXCR on the 5' RACE reads; one entry per CDR3 protein. The table includes some 1.7 million distinct CDR3 sequences, roughly 27% detected once. J gave up 3 bases and V 6 bases, and 4 bases lay outside the gene matches. The germline gives CDR1 MNHEY, CDR2 SMNVEV (reference sequence). This CDR3 spans 14 amino acids. The TCR comes from a woman in her twenties or thirties in good health. Sequencing input: blood. The V call is TRBV27, the J call TRBJ1-4; 7 positions match TRBD1. The CDR3, as DNA: TGTGCCAGCAGCCACGGGACAGCTAATGAAAAACTGTTTTTT. Translated: CASSHGTANEKLFF. The full variable domain, rest sourced from reference TRBV27 and TRBJ1-4, is EAQVTQNPRYLITVTGKKLTVTCSQNMNHEYMSWYRQDPGLGLRQIYYSMNVEVTDKGDVPEGYKVSRKEKRNFPLILESPSPNQTSLYFCASSHGTANEKLFFGSGTQLSVL.